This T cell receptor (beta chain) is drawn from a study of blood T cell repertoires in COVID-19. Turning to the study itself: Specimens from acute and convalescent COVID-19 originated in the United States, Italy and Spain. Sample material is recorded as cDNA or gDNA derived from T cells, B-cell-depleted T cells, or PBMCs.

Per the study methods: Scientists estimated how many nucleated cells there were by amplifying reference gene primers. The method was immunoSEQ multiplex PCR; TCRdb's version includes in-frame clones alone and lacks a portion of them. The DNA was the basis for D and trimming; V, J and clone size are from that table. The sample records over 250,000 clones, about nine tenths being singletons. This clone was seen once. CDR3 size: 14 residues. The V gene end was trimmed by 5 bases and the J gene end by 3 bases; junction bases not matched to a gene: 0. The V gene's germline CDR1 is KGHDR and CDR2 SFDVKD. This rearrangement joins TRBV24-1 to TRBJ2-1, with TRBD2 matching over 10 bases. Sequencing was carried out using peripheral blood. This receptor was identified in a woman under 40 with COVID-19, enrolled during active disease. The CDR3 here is CATSASGSYNEQFF. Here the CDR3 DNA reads TGTGCCACCAGTGCTAGCGGGAGCTACAATGAGCAGTTCTTC.